A single sample is the source of the 14 T cell receptor beta chains below, sequenced in a study of blood T cell repertoires in COVID-19. Here immunoSEQ multiplex PCR was the method, and the copy in TCRdb shows in-frame clones only, minus some. The data hold around 25,000 clones, with about four fifths observed a single time. Sequenced sample: peripheral blood. Every receptor here comes from a man between 65 and 85 years old with acute or convalescent COVID-19.

The chain has TRBV19 and TRBJ2-3, with TRBD2 matching 13 bases. The CDR3 runs to 15 residues. V gave up 5 bases and J gave up 7 bases; unmatched junction bases: 6. Germline V gene lookup returns CDR1 LNHDA and CDR2 SQIVND (reference sequence). The chain's CDR3 is CASSGLAGVDNTQYF. The CDR3 nucleotides are TGTGCCAGTAGTGGACTAGCGGGGGTTGATAATACGCAGTATTTT.

The chain combines TRBV7-9 with TRBJ1-5; D is ambiguous. The germline CDR1 and CDR2 sequences are SEHNR and FQNEAQ (reference sequence). There are 15 residues in the CDR3. V lost 1 base to trimming and J lost 3 bases, with 10 bases between them. The CDR3 is CASSLEQKLNQPQHF. The CDR3 region has the DNA TGTGCCAGCAGCTTAGAACAGAAACTCAATCAGCCCCAGCATTTT.

The V call is TRBV28, the J call TRBJ1-3; 9 nucleotides align to TRBD1. This CDR3 has 16 amino acids. Losses at the gene ends were 7 bases for V and 4 bases for J; bases not matched to a gene: 11. Germline CDR1 and CDR2: MDHEN and SYDVKM. CDR3 sequence reads: CASIGPDRGKGNTIYF. The CDR3 bases are TGTGCCAGCATAGGGCCGGACAGGGGTAAGGGAAACACCATATATTTT. Based on the CDR3 plus reference TRBV28 and TRBJ1-3, the full variable domain is DVKVTQSSRYLVKRTGEKVFLECVQDMDHENMFWYRQDPGLGLRLIYFSYDVKMKEKGDIPEGYSVSREKKERFSLILESASTNQTSMYLCASIGPDRGKGNTIYFGEGSWLTVV.

The CDR3 DNA follows: TGTGCCAGCAGCCCCACAGGGGGCTATGGCTACACCTTC. Protein: CASSPTGGYGYTF. The gene calls are TRBV28 and TRBJ1-2; TRBD1 matches at 8 bases. V lost 6 bases and J lost 4; bases outside the gene matches: 4. Germline CDR1 and CDR2: MDHEN and SYDVKM. This CDR3 contains 13 residues.

The chain is built from TRBV12-3 or TRBV12-4 and TRBJ1-1; 10 bases map to TRBD1. The CDR3 runs to 13 residues. V shed 6 bases and J 8 bases; nucleotides not matched to a gene: 6. The CDR3 is CASRGDRGPEAFF. In DNA form, the CDR3 reads TGTGCCAGCAGGGGGGACAGGGGTCCCGAAGCTTTCTTT.

The chain has TRBV6-2 or TRBV6-3 and TRBJ2-5; 8 bases are shared with TRBD1. This CDR3 comprises 14 residues. V lost 0 bases to trimming and J lost 4 bases; unmatched junction nucleotides: 1. Per germline, CDR1 MNHEY and CDR2 SVGEGT. The CDR3 DNA follows: TGTGCCAGCAGTTACTCACAGGGGGGAGAGACCCAGTACTTC. Its protein product is CASSYSQGGETQYF.

V and J are TRBV30 and TRBJ2-7; D not resolved. Trimming removed 2 bases at V and 6 bases at J, with 14 bases between. The germline V gene encodes CDR1 GTSNPN and CDR2 SVGIG (reference sequence). CDR3 length equals 13 residues. The CDR3 DNA sequence: TGTGCCTGGAGTACGCAGGCTATCGGCGAGCAGTACTTC. Its translation is CAWSTQAIGEQYF.

The CDR3 loop is CASSEQRGNQPQHF. The CDR3 DNA reads as TGTGCCAGTAGCGAACAACGGGGCAATCAGCCCCAGCATTTT. V and J are TRBV19 and TRBJ1-5; no definite D call. The germline gives CDR1 LNHDA, CDR2 SQIVND (reference sequence). Trimming cost V 6 bases and J 2 bases, with 11 bases left between them. The CDR3 totals 14 residues.

This clone was seen a handful of times. This rearrangement joins TRBV30 to TRBJ1-6, with TRBD1 matching 7 bases. Trimming removed 5 bases from V and 8 bases from J; junction bases left unmatched: 12. The CDR3 length is 15 residues. Germline V gives CDR1 GTSNPN, CDR2 SVGIG (reference sequence). CDR3 DNA sequence: TGTGCCTGGGCCCCCCGACAGGGCCCAGATTCACCCCTCCACTTT. Translating it yields CAWAPRQGPDSPLHF.

V is TRBV4-3 and J is TRBJ2-3, with a possible D match to TRBD2 (5 bases). Germline CDR1 and CDR2: LGHNA and YSLEER. V was clipped by 4 bases and J by 6 bases, with 14 bases between them. This CDR3 spans 14 amino acids. The CDR3 region has the DNA TGCGCCAGCAGCCCCTCTGGGTTAGCGGATACGCAGTATTTT. It yields the protein CASSPSGLADTQYF.

About this clone: The identical CDR3 is also encoded by other nucleotide sequences in the sample. This rearrangement joins TRBV30 to TRBJ1-5; D might be TRBD1 (5 bases). V gave up 0 bases and J gave up 2 bases, with 5 bases separating them. Germline V gene lookup returns CDR1 GTSNPN and CDR2 SVGIG (reference sequence). This CDR3 has 13 amino acids. CDR3 in amino acids: CAWSVQGNQPQHF. The CDR3 region has the DNA TGTGCCTGGAGTGTACAGGGCAATCAGCCCCAGCATTTT.

V usage is TRBV6-5 and J usage is TRBJ1-5; 7 bases are shared with TRBD1. The germline V gene encodes CDR1 MNHEY and CDR2 SVGAGI. The J segment lost 0 bases and the V segment lost 6 bases, leaving 5 bases of the junction unmatched. The CDR3 spans 15 residues. Here the CDR3 reads CASRETGYSNQPQHF. CDR3 nucleotides: TGTGCCAGCAGAGAGACAGGGTATAGCAATCAGCCCCAGCATTTT.

This clone appeared a few times. The chain uses TRBV5-1 and TRBJ2-1; TRBD1 matches 9 bases. V shed 4 bases and J 2 bases; nucleotides not matched to a gene: 4. Per the germline V gene, CDR1 is SGHRS and CDR2 is YFSETQ. The CDR3 spans 15 residues. The CDR3 bases are TGCGCCAGCAGCGTGGGACAGGGCCCCTACAATGAGCAGTTCTTC. Protein sequence: CASSVGQGPYNEQFF.

J is TRBJ1-6 and V is TRBV10-3; D is unresolved. V lost 1 base and J 6 bases, leaving 7 bases between the germline ends. Germline V gives CDR1 ENHRY, CDR2 SYGVKD. The length of the CDR3 is 14 residues. CDR3 residues: CAISEWAANSPLHF. CDR3 bases: TGTGCCATCAGTGAGTGGGCAGCTAATTCACCCCTCCACTTT.